The 7 T cell receptor beta chains listed next were all sequenced from one sample in a study of Graves' ophthalmopathy and Graves' hyperthyroidism. Amplified material comprised TCR beta CDR3 regions derived from RNA transcripts. The workflow started with a first-round RT-PCR run with HTBI primers and then moved on to a second-round multiplex PCR. TCRdb passed the multiplex PCR reads through MiXCR, listing each CDR3 protein once. This table holds about 1.1 million distinct CDR3 sequences, about 35% found once. Sequencing input: peripheral blood or thyroid tissue (not recorded which). The receptors here all came from an adult man with Graves' hyperthyroidism.

In the case of this clonotype: A much larger clone differs by one base, so this may be a read error. This chain connects TRBV19 to TRBJ1-5; D gene ambiguous. Trimming took 7 bases from V and 6 from J, leaving 10 bases between them. The CDR3 sequence is 12 residues long. CDR1 and CDR2 from the germline V gene are LNHDA and SQIVND (reference sequence). This chain's CDR3 is CASKGGAQPQHF. The CDR3 bases are TGTGCCAGTAAGGGTGGTGCTCAGCCCCAGCATTTT.

The chain uses TRBV29-1 and TRBJ2-7; D may correspond to TRBD1 or TRBD2 (8 bases each). The CDR3 contains 14 residues. CDR1 is SQVTM, CDR2 ANQGSEA, per germline. V was pared by 3 bases and J by 2 bases, with 14 bases between. The CDR3 region has the DNA TGCAGCGTTGATAGCGGGACAGGCACCTACGAGCAGTACTTC. Translation: CSVDSGTGTYEQYF.

This clonotype was detected a few times. The V and J genes are TRBV5-6 and TRBJ2-5; 11 bases align to TRBD2. This CDR3 has 16 residues. The junction had 7 bases not matched to a gene; V was cut back by 5 bases and J by 1 base. Germline V CDR1 and CDR2: SGHDT, YYEEEE. CDR3 DNA: TGTGCCAGCAGTTTTACTAGCGGGGGTATCCAAGAGACCCAGTACTTC. Its protein product is CASSFTSGGIQETQYF.

The chain employs TRBV7-2 and TRBJ1-2, with TRBD1 matching 9 bases. The CDR3 extends over 15 amino acids. V lost 3 bases, J lost 8 bases, and 10 bases stayed unmatched. CDR1 SGHTA and CDR2 FQGNSA come from the germline V gene. The CDR3 nucleotides read TGTGCCAGCAGCTTGGTCGGACAGGGGAGACGAGGCTACACCTTC. Its protein is CASSLVGQGRRGYTF.

This chain links TRBV20-1 with TRBJ2-5; D assignment may be TRBD1 or TRBD2 (5 bases each). Germline V gives CDR1 DFQATT, CDR2 SNEGSKA (reference sequence). CDR3 length: 12 amino acids. V was pared by 0 bases and J by 13 bases, with 15 bases between. CDR3 sequence: CSARDRGGSSYF. In DNA form, the CDR3 reads TGCAGTGCTAGAGATCGTGGGGGTTCCTCGTACTTC.

This clonotype has more than one count but fewer than ten. The chain recombines TRBV12-3 or TRBV12-4 with TRBJ1-2; 11 bases agree with TRBD1. Trimming cost V 3 bases and J 8 bases; bases outside gene matches: 5. There are 14 residues in the CDR3. In DNA, the CDR3 is TGTGCCAGCAGTTTCGGGACAGGGGGACGAGGCTACACCTTC. This translates into CASSFGTGGRGYTF.

This clonotype was seen repeatedly, ten times or more. V and J are TRBV7-2 and TRBJ1-1, with 7 bases fitting TRBD1. V gave up 7 bases and J gave up 5 bases; unmatched junction bases: 10. The CDR3 loop spans 14 amino acids. CDR1 SGHTA and CDR2 FQGNSA come from the germline V gene. The CDR3 reads CASTSQGSGTEAFF. CDR3 coding DNA: TGTGCCAGCACATCACAGGGGAGCGGGACTGAAGCTTTCTTT.